This paragraph reports one T cell receptor (beta chain). Its antigen is unidentified. V lost 1 base and J lost 2; bases outside the gene matches: 5. The germline CDR1 and CDR2 sequences are PRHDT and FYEKMQ (reference sequence). The length of the CDR3 is 16 residues. The sample originates from a study of T cell responses to AZD1222 COVID-19 vaccine. Sequenced by immunoSEQ multiplex PCR; TCRdb stores in-frame clones only, minus some. The sample contains about 66,000 clones, just over 90% of which appear only once. Notes on the study in general: Possibly, clonal diversity was underestimated; donors were largely white British and included more females. Samples come after the peak T cell response, not at day 14. The span of vaccine-associated CD4 TCRs extended across spike, with dominance at 160-218 and 743-854.

The chain links TRBV13 to TRBJ2-1; 7 nucleotides agree with TRBD1. This TCR came from an adult who received the MenACWY meningococcal vaccine as a control. Sequenced here: peripheral blood, sampled 28 days after the second dose of the MenACWY control vaccine. CDR3 DNA: TGTGCCAGCAGCTTAGTGGGACAGCGCCCCTACAATGAGCAGTTCTTC. Its protein product is CASSLVGQRPYNEQFF.